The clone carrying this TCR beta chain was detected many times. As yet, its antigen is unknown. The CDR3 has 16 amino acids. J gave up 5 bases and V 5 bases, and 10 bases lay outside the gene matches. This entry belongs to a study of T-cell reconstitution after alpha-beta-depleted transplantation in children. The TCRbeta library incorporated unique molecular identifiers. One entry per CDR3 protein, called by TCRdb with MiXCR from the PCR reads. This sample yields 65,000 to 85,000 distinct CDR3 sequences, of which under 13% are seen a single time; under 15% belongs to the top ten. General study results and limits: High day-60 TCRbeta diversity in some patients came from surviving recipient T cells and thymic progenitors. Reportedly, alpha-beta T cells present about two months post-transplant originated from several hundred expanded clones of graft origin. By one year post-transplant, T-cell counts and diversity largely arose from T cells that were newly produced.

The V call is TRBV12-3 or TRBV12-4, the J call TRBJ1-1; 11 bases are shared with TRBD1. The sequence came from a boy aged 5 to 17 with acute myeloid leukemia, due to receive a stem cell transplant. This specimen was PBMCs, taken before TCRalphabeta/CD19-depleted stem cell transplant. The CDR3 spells CASSQIRTGGITEAFF. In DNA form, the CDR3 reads TGTGCCAGCAGTCAAATCAGGACAGGGGGCATTACTGAAGCTTTCTTT.